This T cell receptor beta chain was retrieved from a study of cytomegalovirus exposure and HLA in healthy donors. Study results and limitations: Highly shared sequence variants in one cluster were likely a sequencing artifact. Within an earlier analysis, most TCR beta V segments proved productive either about 90% or about 30% of the time.

The PCR employed 60 Vbeta primers together with 13 Jbeta primers. The data were produced by immunoSEQ multiplex PCR, yet TCRdb's version contains in-frame clones alone and is incomplete. In the table there are some 97,000 clones, 84% of which are singletons. Only one count was recorded for this clone. Antigen specificity is unknown. The sample comprised PBMCs. This TCR was recovered from a woman younger than 35 in good health and CMV-seronegative.

In DNA form, the CDR3 reads TGTGCCAGTAGTCCTATAGCGGGGGGCAACACAGATACGCAGTATTTT. Translated: CASSPIAGGNTDTQYF. The V gene is TRBV19, the J gene TRBJ2-3; 10 bases fit TRBD2. This CDR3 spans 16 amino acids. After removal of 5 bases from V and 2 bases from J, the junction contained 7 bases not matched to a gene. Germline V lookup: CDR1 LNHDA, CDR2 SQIVND (reference sequence).